The 17 T cell receptor beta chains listed next were all sequenced from one sample in a study of OX40 agonist ivuxolimab in advanced cancers. Using immunoSEQ multiplex PCR, the repertoire was profiled, and TCRdb retains in-frame clones only, with some absent. The sample has approximately 39,000 clones, 70% to 90% seen once. This material consisted of CD4+ or CD8+ T cells sorted from blood, taken in a trial of the OX40 agonist ivuxolimab. These receptors came from an adult with an advanced solid tumor such as melanoma, head and neck, liver or kidney cancer.

This chain connects TRBV19 to TRBJ2-1; no clear D. The CDR3 is 15 residues long. Germline CDR1 is LNHDA and CDR2 is SQIVND (reference sequence). Trimming left V 6 bases short and J 6 bases short, with 18 bases between. CDR3 protein: CASSMGSAGSNEQFF. The CDR3 bases are TGTGCCAGTAGCATGGGGTCTGCCGGTTCCAATGAGCAGTTCTTC.

A single count supports this clone. The chain recombines TRBV27 with TRBJ1-2; possible D gene TRBD1, 5 bases. The CDR3 is 16 residues long. Germline V lookup: CDR1 MNHEY, CDR2 SMNVEV (reference sequence). Trimming removed 1 base at V and 2 bases at J, with 14 bases between. The CDR3 spells CASSLYSLRDNYGYTF. The CDR3 nucleotides are TGTGCCAGCAGTTTATACTCCCTCAGGGACAACTATGGCTACACCTTC.

The rearrangement uses TRBV4-3 and TRBJ2-7; 7 nucleotides match TRBD2. In germline, CDR1 is LGHNA, CDR2 YSLEER. The CDR3 is 15 amino acids. J lost 0 bases, V lost 0 bases, and 2 bases had no gene match. This chain's CDR3 is CASSQESGNSYEQYF. The CDR3 nucleotides are TGCGCCAGCAGCCAAGAGAGCGGGAACTCCTACGAGCAGTACTTC.

The chain links TRBV4-1 to TRBJ2-7; D is perhaps TRBD2 (6 bases). Germline CDR1 and CDR2: MGHRA and YSYEKL. This CDR3 spans 15 amino acids. Deletions cut 3 bases from V and 5 bases from J, with 17 bases between. DNA of the CDR3: TGCGCCAGCAGCCAGTCCCGGGACTTCGGCGACGAGCAGTACTTC. Residues: CASSQSRDFGDEQYF.

The rearrangement uses TRBV27 and TRBJ1-1; D is perhaps TRBD1 (5 bases). The CDR3 has 16 amino acids. Trimming left V 2 bases short and J 2 bases short, with 15 bases between. Germline CDR1 reads MNHEY; CDR2 reads SMNVEV (reference sequence). CDR3 sequence reads: CASSLVAGRGNTEAFF. Written as DNA, the CDR3 is TGTGCCAGCAGTTTAGTGGCAGGGAGGGGCAACACTGAAGCTTTCTTT.

This chain joins TRBV5-1 and TRBJ1-1; 7 bases map to TRBD1. CDR1 and CDR2 (germline): SGHRS, YFSETQ. The CDR3 loop spans 15 amino acids. Unmatched junction bases numbered 12, after V lost 2 bases and J lost 8 bases. Written as DNA, the CDR3 is TGCGCCAGCAGCTTCACCACAGGGGCGCGAGGCGAAGCTTTCTTT. Its protein is CASSFTTGARGEAFF. Combining the CDR3 with reference TRBV5-1 and TRBJ1-1 gives the whole variable domain KAGVTQTPRYLIKTRGQQVTLSCSPISGHRSVSWYQQTPGQGLQFLFEYFSETQRNKGNFPGRFSGRQFSNSRSEMNVSTLELGDSALYLCASSFTTGARGEAFFGQGTRLTVV.

The chain carries TRBV7-6 and TRBJ2-5; D uncertain. With the DNA end fitting TRBJ2-7 better, the J assignment may be wrong. The CDR3 is 14 residues long. CDR1 SGHVS and CDR2 FNYEAQ come from the germline V gene. CDR3 sequence reads: CASSFTSEAHEQYF. DNA of the CDR3: TGTGCCAGCAGCTTCACCTCTGAAGCCCACGAGCAGTACTTC.

V is TRBV28 and J is TRBJ2-1; D gene unclear. Per the germline V gene, CDR1 is MDHEN and CDR2 is SYDVKM. Deletions cut 6 bases from V and 0 bases from J, with 15 bases between. The length of the CDR3 is 16 residues. CDR3 amino acids: CASRVVTSSSYNEQFF. Here the CDR3 DNA reads TGTGCCAGCAGGGTAGTTACCTCTAGCTCCTACAATGAGCAGTTCTTC.

V gene TRBV11-2 combines with J gene TRBJ2-7, with TRBD2 as a possible D gene (5 bases). The germline V gene encodes CDR1 SGHAT and CDR2 FQNNGV. The CDR3 covers 13 residues. Trimming left V 0 bases short and J 3 bases short, with 6 bases between. This CDR3 is CASSLERVYEQYF. Here the CDR3 DNA reads TGTGCCAGCAGCTTAGAGAGGGTCTACGAGCAGTACTTC.

The J gene is TRBJ1-1, the V gene TRBV28; TRBD1 matches at 9 bases. Losses at the gene ends were 6 bases for V and 7 bases for J; bases not matched to a gene: 12. This CDR3 comprises 15 residues. The germline V gene has CDR1 MDHEN and CDR2 SYDVKM. CDR3 nucleotide sequence: TGTGCCAGCAGCCGAGGGGACAGGGAGTTCATTGAAGCTTTCTTT. It specifies CASSRGDREFIEAFF.

The V and J genes are TRBV5-8 and TRBJ1-1, with D hard to call. CDR1 SGHTS and CDR2 YDEGEE come from the germline V gene. The CDR3 consists of 16 residues. The V gene lost 1 base and the J gene lost 1 base, with 14 bases spanning the gap. The CDR3 here is CASSLWAVQPNTEAFF. Here the CDR3 DNA reads TGTGCCAGCAGCTTGTGGGCCGTACAACCGAACACTGAAGCTTTCTTT.

The rearrangement links TRBV2 to TRBJ2-1; 9 bases match TRBD2. The CDR3 sequence is 15 residues long. Trimming cost V 10 bases and J 3 bases; bases outside gene matches: 10. In germline, CDR1 is SNHLY, CDR2 FYNNEI. The CDR3 loop reads CAIYPQREDYNEQFF. The CDR3 coding sequence is TGTGCCATCTACCCGCAGCGGGAGGACTACAATGAGCAGTTCTTC.

The V and J genes are TRBV27 and TRBJ1-1; 7 bases fit TRBD1. CDR1 MNHEY and CDR2 SMNVEV come from the germline V gene (reference sequence). The CDR3 is 13 amino acids. The J segment lost 8 bases and the V segment lost 7 bases, leaving 10 bases of the junction unmatched. Here the CDR3 reads CASKLTGAAEAFF. Written as DNA, the CDR3 is TGTGCCAGCAAGTTAACAGGGGCGGCCGAAGCTTTCTTT.

The CDR3 spells CASSVDGLAGPQETQYF. CDR3 in DNA: TGTGCCAGCAGCGTAGACGGACTAGCGGGTCCCCAAGAGACCCAGTACTTC. This rearrangement joins TRBV9 to TRBJ2-5, with 11 bases matching TRBD2. CDR1 and CDR2 (germline): SGDLS, YYNGEE. J gave up 1 base and V 0 bases, and 5 bases lay outside the gene matches. This CDR3 has 17 residues.

The V call is TRBV6-6, the J call TRBJ2-5, with 9 nucleotides matching TRBD2. The V segment lost 6 bases and the J segment 5 bases; nucleotides outside the gene matches: 13. CDR1 is MNHNY, CDR2 SVGAGI, per germline (reference sequence). The CDR3 is made up of 16 amino acids. CDR3 protein: CASRQGLIAGVETQYF. CDR3 nucleotides: TGTGCCAGCAGACAGGGTTTGATAGCGGGAGTTGAGACCCAGTACTTC.

The chain joins TRBV9 to TRBJ2-7, with D perhaps TRBD2 (6 bases). The CDR3 sequence is 14 residues long. In germline, CDR1 is SGDLS, CDR2 YYNGEE. The V gene lost 4 bases and the J gene lost 3 bases, with 14 bases spanning the gap. The CDR3, as DNA: TGTGCCAGCAGCCCCGGGATAGCGGACTACGAGCAGTACTTC. This translates into CASSPGIADYEQYF.

The chain couples TRBV28 to TRBJ2-1; 9 bases align to TRBD2. Germline V gene lookup returns CDR1 MDHEN and CDR2 SYDVKM. The CDR3 length is 18 residues. Trimming removed 6 bases from V and 0 bases from J; junction bases left unmatched: 12. CDR3 sequence reads: CASSWPKTSGSSYNEQFF. CDR3 nucleotide sequence: TGTGCCAGCAGCTGGCCAAAGACTAGCGGTAGCTCCTACAATGAGCAGTTCTTC.